This TCR beta chain was recorded in a study of spatial heterogeneity in lung cancer. The table lists this clonotype with a few counts. The time point: sample taken at primary tumor resection. From tumor, nontumor lung or frozen PBMC, whole RNA was taken unsorted for sequencing. Carried by each TCR cDNA molecule was a unique molecular identifier. TCRdb reprocessed the 5' RACE reads with MiXCR, giving one entry per CDR3 protein. The data contain tens of thousands of distinct CDR3 sequences, approximately 12% of them singletons. CDR1 and CDR2 from the germline V gene are MDHEN and SYDVKM. V was clipped by 5 bases and J by 10 bases, with 18 bases between them. The CDR3 sequence is 14 residues long.

The clonotype originates from a male donor with early-stage non-small cell lung cancer. This sequence joins TRBV28 and TRBJ2-1; a possible D gene is TRBD2 (6 bases). This sample comprised PBMCs, obtained at surgery. CDR3 amino acids: CASSTHRLVEEQFF. In nucleotides, the CDR3 is TGTGCCAGCAGTACCCATAGACTAGTAGAAGAGCAGTTCTTC.